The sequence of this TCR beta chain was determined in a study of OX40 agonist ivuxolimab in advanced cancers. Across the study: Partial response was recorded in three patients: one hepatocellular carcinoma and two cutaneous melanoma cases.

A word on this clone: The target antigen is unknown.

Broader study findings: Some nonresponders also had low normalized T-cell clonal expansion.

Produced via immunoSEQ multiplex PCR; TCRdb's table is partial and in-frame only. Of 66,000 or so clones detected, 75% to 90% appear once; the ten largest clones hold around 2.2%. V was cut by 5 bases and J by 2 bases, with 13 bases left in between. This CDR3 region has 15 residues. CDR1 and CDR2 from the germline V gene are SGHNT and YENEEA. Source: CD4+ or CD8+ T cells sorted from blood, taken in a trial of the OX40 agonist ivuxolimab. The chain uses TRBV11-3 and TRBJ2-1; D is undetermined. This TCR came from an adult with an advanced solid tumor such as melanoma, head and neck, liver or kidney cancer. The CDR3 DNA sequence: TGTGCCAGCAGCCTCAACCGCGTCGCCTACAATGAGCAGTTCTTC. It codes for CASSLNRVAYNEQFF.